The 15 T cell receptor beta chains listed next were all sequenced from one sample in a study of shared clonotypes between healthy human individuals. TCRdb keeps only in-frame clones here, not all; method: immunoSEQ multiplex PCR. This sample has 2.3 million or so clones, with approximately 95% found just once. Sample: naive CD4+ T cells from PBMCs. Subset of the sample: CD45RA+ positively selected. The receptors stem from a man younger than 35 in good health. Some clones in this sample may be carry-over from other donors' samples.

This clone has a handful of counts. Other DNA sequences from this sample encode an identical CDR3 as well. CDR3 loop: CASSTTTNYGYTF. As DNA, the CDR3 is TGCGCCAGCAGCACGACAACCAACTATGGCTACACCTTC. The chain couples TRBV5-1 to TRBJ1-2; D gene ambiguous. V lost 4 bases and J lost 2, with 9 bases in between. The CDR3 is made up of 13 amino acids. Germline CDR1 reads SGHRS; CDR2 reads YFSETQ.

The rearrangement uses TRBV13 and TRBJ2-5; a possible D gene is TRBD2 (5 bases). This CDR3 is built from 15 residues. Germline V CDR1 and CDR2: PRHDT, FYEKMQ (reference sequence). V lost 5 bases, J lost 2 bases, and 15 bases lay in between. CDR3: CASSATTQRQETQYF. CDR3 nucleotides: TGTGCCAGCAGCGCAACGACCCAGCGGCAAGAGACCCAGTACTTC.

This rearrangement joins TRBV29-1 to TRBJ2-3, with D tentatively TRBD2 (5 bases). Trimming cost V 5 bases and J 0 bases, with 27 bases left between them. The CDR3 runs to 19 residues. Germline V lookup: CDR1 SQVTM, CDR2 ANQGSEA. CDR3 in DNA: TGCAGCGTTCGCCGGAGGATTACAAATGCCCCAGCTAGCACAGATACGCAGTATTTT. This sequence encodes CSVRRRITNAPASTDTQYF.

This clone is a singleton in its sample. The chain joins TRBV9 to TRBJ1-1, with D possibly being TRBD1 (6 bases). This CDR3 spans 16 amino acids. Trimming removed 0 bases from V and 0 bases from J, with 12 bases in between. Germline CDR1 reads SGDLS; CDR2 reads YYNGEE. The CDR3 reads CASSVAVRGLNTEAFF. Written as DNA, the CDR3 is TGTGCCAGCAGCGTAGCTGTCAGGGGCCTGAACACTGAAGCTTTCTTT.

To note about this clone: Distinct nucleotide sequences in the sample also encode this CDR3. The chain couples TRBV28 to TRBJ1-5; a weak D match, TRBD1 (6 bases). Germline lookup yields CDR1 MDHEN and CDR2 SYDVKM. V dropped 6 bases and J dropped 1 base, with 13 bases sitting between them. This CDR3 region has 15 residues. In DNA form, the CDR3 reads TGTGCCAGCAGCTTAGGGGGGAACAGCAATCAGCCCCAGCATTTT. Encoded protein: CASSLGGNSNQPQHF.

V and J are TRBV5-1 and TRBJ2-1, with 12 bases aligning to TRBD1. Germline V gene data show CDR1 as SGHRS and CDR2 as YFSETQ. This CDR3 is built from 16 residues. The V gene end was trimmed by 4 bases and the J gene end by 4 bases; junction bases not matched to a gene: 6. The CDR3 nucleotides read TGCGCCAGCAGCCTGGGACAGGGGGCTCTATACAATGAGCAGTTCTTC. This codes for CASSLGQGALYNEQFF.

The J gene is TRBJ2-7, the V gene TRBV2; TRBD1 agrees at 7 bases. Losses at the gene ends were 6 bases for V and 6 bases for J; bases not matched to a gene: 14. CDR3 size: 15 residues. Germline values: CDR1 SNHLY, CDR2 FYNNEI. DNA of the CDR3: TGTGCCAGCAGCGCACCCGGGACAGTGGGCAGCGAGCAGTACTTC. Amino acids: CASSAPGTVGSEQYF.

The chain recombines TRBV5-8 with TRBJ1-2; TRBD1 aligns across 7 bases. The germline gives CDR1 SGHTS, CDR2 YDEGEE. Trimming cost V 5 bases and J 0 bases; bases outside gene matches: 7. This CDR3 spans 15 amino acids. As DNA, the CDR3 is TGTGCCAGCAGAACCACAGACAGGGCTAACTATGGCTACACCTTC. Protein sequence: CASRTTDRANYGYTF.

The rearrangement links TRBV7-6 to TRBJ1-1; D is perhaps TRBD1 (6 bases). CDR1 is SGHVS and CDR2 is FNYEAQ in the germline V gene. Trimming left V 7 bases short and J 4 bases short, with 16 bases between. There are 14 residues in the CDR3. The CDR3 loop reads CASTTGLQSTEAFF. The CDR3 DNA is TGTGCCAGCACGACAGGACTCCAAAGCACTGAAGCTTTCTTT. Full variable domain (outside the CDR3, taken from reference TRBV7-6 and TRBJ1-1): GAGVSQSPRYKVTKRGQDVALRCDPISGHVSLYWYRQALGQGPEFLTYFNYEAQQDKSGLPNDRFSAERPEGSISTLTIQRTEQRDSAMYRCASTTGLQSTEAFFGQGTRLTVV.

The rearrangement joins TRBV5-6 to TRBJ1-2; D not certain. Trimming took 2 bases from V and 0 from J, leaving 8 bases between them. Germline loops: CDR1 SGHDT, CDR2 YYEEEE. This CDR3 has 14 amino acids. CDR3 in DNA: TGTGCCAGCAGCTTCCGGAACCCTAACTATGGCTACACCTTC. Protein product: CASSFRNPNYGYTF.

This clone came up once. The rearrangement uses TRBV27 and TRBJ1-5, with D perhaps matching TRBD1 (6 bases). There are 16 residues in the CDR3. The germline V and J ends were trimmed by 1 base and 7 bases, with 17 bases remaining between them. Germline CDR1 and CDR2: MNHEY and SMNVEV (reference sequence). Written as DNA, the CDR3 is TGTGCCAGCAGTTTATGGGGGCAGGGAGGTAGGCAGCCCCAGCATTTT. As protein: CASSLWGQGGRQPQHF.

V usage is TRBV30 and J usage is TRBJ1-2; D gene unclear. The V end lost 4 bases, the J end lost 6 bases, and 9 bases lay between the germline ends. The germline gives CDR1 GTSNPN, CDR2 SVGIG (reference sequence). The CDR3 consists of 11 residues. The CDR3 loop is CAWNTAHGYTF. DNA for the CDR3: TGTGCCTGGAACACAGCCCATGGCTACACCTTC.

V usage is TRBV2 and J usage is TRBJ1-5; the D is unclear. Germline loops: CDR1 SNHLY, CDR2 FYNNEI. This CDR3 has 18 amino acids. Trimming left V 6 bases short and J 0 bases short, with 21 bases between. The CDR3 bases are TGTGCCAGCAGAGAACCGAAAAATCCCCTTTATAGCAATCAGCCCCAGCATTTT. Residues: CASREPKNPLYSNQPQHF.

The chain uses TRBV2 and TRBJ2-1, with D tentatively TRBD2 (6 bases). Germline-derived CDR1 and CDR2 are SNHLY and FYNNEI. Trimming left V 6 bases short and J 7 bases short, with 19 bases between. This CDR3 comprises 15 residues. CDR3 protein: CASRDRDWRENEQFF. CDR3 DNA sequence: TGTGCCAGCAGGGACCGGGACTGGCGGGAAAATGAGCAGTTCTTC.

This chain joins TRBV5-1 and TRBJ2-7; TRBD2 aligns across 10 bases. The CDR3 is made up of 16 amino acids. V was clipped by 4 bases and J by 3 bases; unmatched bases: 10. Germline V gene lookup returns CDR1 SGHRS and CDR2 YFSETQ. The CDR3 region is CASSPASTSGDYEQYF. The CDR3 bases are TGCGCCAGCAGCCCAGCCTCTACTAGCGGGGACTACGAGCAGTACTTC.